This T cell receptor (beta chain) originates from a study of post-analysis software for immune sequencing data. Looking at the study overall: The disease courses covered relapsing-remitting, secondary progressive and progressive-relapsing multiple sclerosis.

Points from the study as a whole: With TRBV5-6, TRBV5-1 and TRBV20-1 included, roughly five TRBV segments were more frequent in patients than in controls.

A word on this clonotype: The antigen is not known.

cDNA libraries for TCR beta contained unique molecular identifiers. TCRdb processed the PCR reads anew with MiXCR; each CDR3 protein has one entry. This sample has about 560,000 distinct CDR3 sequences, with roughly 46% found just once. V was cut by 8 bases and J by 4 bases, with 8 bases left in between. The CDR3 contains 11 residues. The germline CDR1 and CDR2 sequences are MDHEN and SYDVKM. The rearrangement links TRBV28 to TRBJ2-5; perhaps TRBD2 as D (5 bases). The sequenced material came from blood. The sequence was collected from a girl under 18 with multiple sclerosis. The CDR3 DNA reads TGTGCCAGCGACCGGGGAGAGACCCAGTACTTC. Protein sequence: CASDRGETQYF.